The 32 T cell receptor beta chains listed next were all sequenced from one sample in a study of T cells in localized non-small cell lung cancer. Clones were read by immunoSEQ multiplex PCR, and TCRdb kept only the in-frame ones, dropping some. Among about 33,000 clones, roughly 77% were seen once, and the ten largest hold more than 15%. This specimen consisted of peripheral blood, obtained before any cancer treatment. These receptors came from an older male donor with stage III squamous cell lung carcinoma.

The chain combines TRBV7-8 with TRBJ2-7; TRBD2 matches at 11 bases. CDR3 size: 18 residues. Trimming at V came to 2 bases and at J to 0 bases, leaving 9 bases not matched to a gene. Germline CDR1 and CDR2: SGHVS and FQNEAQ. The DNA for the CDR3 is TGTGCCAGCAGCTTAAAGCTAGCGGGGGGTCCTGGCTCCTACGAGCAGTACTTC. Translating gives CASSLKLAGGPGSYEQYF.

The J gene is TRBJ2-2, the V gene TRBV5-6; TRBD1 aligns across 7 bases. The ends lost 4 bases at V and 1 base at J; junction bases unmatched: 4. The CDR3 runs to 15 residues. The germline CDR1 and CDR2 sequences are SGHDT and YYEEEE. The CDR3 DNA follows: TGTGCCAGCAGCCTCCGGACAGGGAACACCGGGGAGCTGTTTTTT. This sequence encodes CASSLRTGNTGELFF.

The CDR3 nucleotides are TGTGCCAGCAGTCAGGGGGCTGAAGCTTTCTTT. This gives the protein CASSQGAEAFF. The rearrangement uses TRBV6-6 and TRBJ1-1; TRBD1 aligns across 7 bases. After removal of 5 bases from V and 6 bases from J, the junction contained 0 bases not matched to a gene. The CDR3 runs to 11 residues. The germline V gene encodes CDR1 MNHNY and CDR2 SVGAGI (reference sequence).

The rearrangement joins TRBV29-1 to TRBJ2-3; the match to TRBD1 covers 7 bases. The germline gives CDR1 SQVTM, CDR2 ANQGSEA. Trimming removed 8 bases from V and 4 bases from J; junction bases left unmatched: 12. There are 14 residues in the CDR3. CDR3 sequence reads: CSQATGDAADTQYF. CDR3 DNA sequence: TGCAGCCAAGCCACAGGGGACGCTGCAGATACGCAGTATTTT.

The chain combines TRBV27 with TRBJ2-1, with 8 bases identical to TRBD2. This CDR3 has 16 amino acids. Germline loops: CDR1 MNHEY, CDR2 SMNVEV (reference sequence). The ends lost 8 bases at V and 2 bases at J; junction bases unmatched: 11. CDR3: CASGPLQRGPYNEQFF. The DNA for the CDR3 is TGTGCCAGCGGCCCCCTCCAGCGGGGGCCCTACAATGAGCAGTTCTTC.

V is TRBV14 and J is TRBJ1-2, with no clear D. The CDR3 covers 13 residues. Germline V gene data show CDR1 as SGHDN and CDR2 as FVKESK. Trimming left V 0 bases short and J 1 base short, with 3 bases between. The CDR3 sequence: CASSQEINYGYTF. In DNA form, the CDR3 reads TGTGCCAGCAGCCAAGAGATTAACTATGGCTACACCTTC.

This chain links TRBV6-1 with TRBJ1-1; no clear D. CDR1 is MNHNS and CDR2 is SASEGT in the germline V gene. The V gene lost 9 bases and the J gene lost 0 bases, with 8 bases spanning the gap. The length of the CDR3 is 12 residues. CDR3 loop: CASRKLNTEAFF. CDR3 sequence (DNA): TGTGCCAGTCGGAAATTGAACACTGAAGCTTTCTTT.

The chain recombines TRBV28 with TRBJ2-5, with 7 bases aligning to TRBD1. Germline CDR1 MDHEN, CDR2 SYDVKM. The V gene end was trimmed by 5 bases and the J gene end by 4 bases; junction bases not matched to a gene: 10. The CDR3 is 15 residues long. Here the CDR3 reads CASSTTGSIRETQYF. The CDR3 DNA reads as TGTGCCAGCAGTACGACAGGGTCAATCCGAGAGACCCAGTACTTC.

The gene calls are TRBV4-3 and TRBJ2-6, with a weak D call TRBD2 (5 bases). This CDR3 region has 16 residues. V dropped 4 bases and J dropped 0 bases, with 10 bases sitting between them. Germline CDR1 is LGHNA and CDR2 is YSLEER. The CDR3 is CASSPHGSSGANVLTF. CDR3 in DNA: TGCGCCAGCAGCCCCCATGGGAGCTCTGGGGCCAACGTCCTGACTTTC.

This chain connects TRBV5-1 to TRBJ2-1; 9 positions agree with TRBD1. Trimming took 1 base from V and 0 from J; bases not matched to a gene: 26. The length of the CDR3 is 24 residues. Germline CDR1 reads SGHRS; CDR2 reads YFSETQ. The chain's CDR3 is CASSLWSGTGMSPTIRISYNEQFF. The DNA for the CDR3 is TGCGCCAGCAGCTTGTGGTCCGGGACAGGGATGAGTCCTACCATTCGTATCTCCTACAATGAGCAGTTCTTC.

The rearrangement links TRBV5-1 to TRBJ2-3; D unresolved. This CDR3 comprises 18 residues. With 0 bases removed from V and 7 bases from J, the gap between germline ends came to 24 bases. CDR1 and CDR2 from the germline V gene are SGHRS and YFSETQ. In nucleotides, the CDR3 is TGCGCCAGCAGCTTGGGGGTGATTGGACGCAGCGATGGTAATACGCAGTATTTT. It specifies CASSLGVIGRSDGNTQYF.

Only one count was recorded for this clone. The rearrangement links TRBV27 to TRBJ2-3; 9 positions match TRBD2. The V and J ends lost 5 bases and 6 bases, in that order; junction bases with no gene match: 9. Germline V gives CDR1 MNHEY, CDR2 SMNVEV (reference sequence). CDR3 size: 15 residues. The CDR3 sequence: CASSIGLATVDTQYF. As DNA, the CDR3 is TGTGCCAGCAGTATCGGACTAGCGACGGTCGATACGCAGTATTTT.

Sample share makes this clone medium-sized (0.01 to 0.1%). The CDR3: CASSIVAANIYGYTF. The CDR3 DNA is TGTGCCAGTAGTATAGTCGCAGCGAACATCTATGGCTACACCTTC. The chain couples TRBV19 to TRBJ1-2; D remains ambiguous. The germline gives CDR1 LNHDA, CDR2 SQIVND (reference sequence). This CDR3 has 15 amino acids. Trimming cost V 1 base and J 4 bases, with 13 bases left between them. The full variable domain, in which reference TRBV19 and TRBJ1-2 provide the parts outside the CDR3, is DGGITQSPKYLFRKEGQNVTLSCEQNLNHDAMYWYRQDPGQGLRLIYYSQIVNDFQKGDIAEGYSVSREKKESFPLTVTSAQKNPTAFYLCASSIVAANIYGYTFGSGTRLTVV.

The chain joins TRBV6-6 to TRBJ1-2; the D gene is possibly TRBD1 (5 bases). This CDR3 has 13 residues. CDR1 and CDR2 (germline): MNHNY, SVGAGI (reference sequence). V shed 6 bases and J shed 4 bases, with 12 bases lying between them. In DNA, the CDR3 is TGTGCCAGCAGCCTTTCAGGGACCTATGGCTACACCTTC. It is translated as CASSLSGTYGYTF.

This chain joins TRBV10-3 and TRBJ2-2, with a tentative D call TRBD1 (5 bases). The CDR3 length is 16 residues. V was pared by 4 bases and J by 1 base, with 13 bases between. In germline, CDR1 is ENHRY, CDR2 SYGVKD. The CDR3 spells CAISALDTLNTGELFF. The CDR3 bases are TGTGCCATCAGTGCATTGGACACTTTGAACACCGGGGAGCTGTTTTTT.

This chain uses TRBV5-1 with TRBJ2-7; D gene ambiguous. The V and J ends lost 0 bases and 6 bases respectively, with 7 bases between them. This CDR3 has 12 amino acids. CDR1 is SGHRS, CDR2 YFSETQ, per germline. The CDR3 protein is CASSLGPTEQYF. CDR3 bases: TGCGCCAGCAGCTTGGGGCCGACCGAGCAGTACTTC.

The sample holds one count of this clone. CDR3 sequence reads: CASSYAGRPEPQHF. CDR3 coding DNA: TGTGCCAGCAGTTACGCAGGGCGCCCGGAGCCCCAGCATTTT. This rearrangement joins TRBV6-6 to TRBJ1-5; TRBD1 is a possible D gene (5 bases). V dropped 2 bases and J dropped 8 bases, with 13 bases sitting between them. The CDR3 loop spans 14 amino acids. Germline assignment: CDR1 MNHNY and CDR2 SVGAGI (reference sequence).

This chain uses TRBV6-1 with TRBJ1-1; D is ambiguous. The CDR3 is made up of 13 amino acids. Trimming left V 3 bases short and J 9 bases short, with 14 bases between. Germline V gene data show CDR1 as MNHNS and CDR2 as SASEGT. The CDR3 protein is CASSDQNHDKAFF. The DNA of the CDR3 is TGTGCCAGCAGTGACCAGAACCACGACAAAGCTTTCTTT.

The chain joins TRBV30 to TRBJ2-2; 10 positions match TRBD2. In germline, CDR1 is GTSNPN, CDR2 SVGIG (reference sequence). The CDR3 consists of 15 residues. V lost 0 bases to trimming and J lost 7 bases; unmatched junction nucleotides: 5. This chain's CDR3 is CAWSVAGGPSGELFF. For the CDR3, the DNA is TGTGCCTGGAGTGTAGCGGGAGGGCCTAGCGGGGAGCTGTTTTTT.

The chain uses TRBV18 and TRBJ1-4; a weak D match, TRBD1 (5 bases). The germline V and J ends were trimmed by 2 bases and 4 bases, with 14 bases remaining between them. Germline values: CDR1 KGHSH, CDR2 LQKENI. This CDR3 has 16 residues. CDR3 region: CASSPSGDGYNEKLFF. CDR3 DNA sequence: TGTGCCAGCTCACCATCCGGGGACGGATATAATGAAAAACTGTTTTTT.

This clone was found a few times. J is TRBJ1-3 and V is TRBV19; the D gene is possibly TRBD1 (5 bases). Trimming removed 3 bases at V and 1 base at J, with 7 bases between. Per germline, CDR1 LNHDA and CDR2 SQIVND (reference sequence). The CDR3 runs to 14 residues. CDR3 nucleotide sequence: TGTGCCAGTAGTATTTGGACATCTGGAAACACCATATATTTT. Its translation is CASSIWTSGNTIYF.

This chain joins TRBV28 and TRBJ2-1; 13 nucleotides align to TRBD2. Germline CDR1 and CDR2: MDHEN and SYDVKM. J was trimmed by 7 bases and V by 8 bases; bases with no gene match: 11. This CDR3 is built from 16 residues. CDR3 amino acids: CASHTRTSGSGNEQFF. The CDR3, as DNA: TGTGCCAGCCACACCCGGACTAGCGGGAGTGGGAATGAGCAGTTCTTC.

The V and J genes are TRBV7-9 and TRBJ1-4, with a possible D match to TRBD1 (5 bases). Germline V gene data show CDR1 as SEHNR and CDR2 as FQNEAQ (reference sequence). The CDR3 loop spans 16 amino acids. Trimming pared 3 bases from V and 8 bases from J, leaving 19 bases between. CDR3 DNA: TGTGCCAGCAGCTTCCTGTCACTACAGGATTCAGAAAAACTGTTTTTT. Translating it yields CASSFLSLQDSEKLFF.

V usage is TRBV4-1 and J usage is TRBJ2-1; no definite D call. V gave up 3 bases and J gave up 6 bases, with 21 bases separating them. Germline values: CDR1 MGHRA, CDR2 YSYEKL. The CDR3 spans 17 residues. The DNA for the CDR3 is TGCGCCAGCAGCCAGGCCCCGGCCAGCGAAGAACCCAATGAGCAGTTCTTC. It is translated as CASSQAPASEEPNEQFF.

This chain links TRBV13 with TRBJ1-2; D is ambiguous. This CDR3 region has 11 residues. Germline CDR1 and CDR2: PRHDT and FYEKMQ (reference sequence). V was clipped by 3 bases and J by 5 bases, with 4 bases between them. The CDR3 sequence is CASSLQYGYTF. The CDR3 nucleotides are TGTGCCAGCAGCTTGCAATATGGCTACACCTTC.

This clone is labeled large. This rearrangement joins TRBV15 to TRBJ2-3, with D possibly being TRBD1 (6 bases). The CDR3 runs 14 residues. CDR1 and CDR2 (germline): LNHNV, YYDKDF (reference sequence). V was clipped by 5 bases and J by 1 base, with 10 bases between them. The CDR3 DNA follows: TGTGCCACCAGCTTACGGACAGGCACAGATACGCAGTATTTT. It yields the protein CATSLRTGTDTQYF.

J is TRBJ2-5 and V is TRBV7-2; 8 bases line up with TRBD2. Germline V gene data show CDR1 as SGHTA and CDR2 as FQGNSA. This CDR3 has 13 residues. J lost 6 bases, V lost 4 bases, and 4 bases had no gene match. In DNA form, the CDR3 reads TGTGCCAGCAGCTCGGGACTAGGAAAGACCCAGTACTTC. It codes for CASSSGLGKTQYF.

V and J are TRBV9 and TRBJ2-3, with D perhaps given as TRBD1 or TRBD2 (7 bases each). CDR1 and CDR2 (germline): SGDLS, YYNGEE. Trimming removed 4 bases from V and 7 bases from J, with 19 bases in between. The length of the CDR3 is 15 residues. CDR3: CASSPGGGGPNTQYF. CDR3 in DNA: TGTGCCAGCAGCCCAGGGGGGGGAGGACCTAATACGCAGTATTTT.

The J gene is TRBJ2-5, the V gene TRBV6-6; no clear D. The CDR3 runs to 16 residues. Germline CDR1 reads MNHNY; CDR2 reads SVGAGI (reference sequence). Trimming cost V 0 bases and J 5 bases, with 16 bases left between them. CDR3 loop: CASSYSGVRVEETQYF. CDR3 sequence (DNA): TGTGCCAGCAGTTACTCTGGAGTTCGGGTTGAGGAGACCCAGTACTTC.

V and J are TRBV29-1 and TRBJ1-1, with TRBD1 identical over 9 bases. From germline, CDR1 is SQVTM and CDR2 ANQGSEA. Germline trimming cut 7 bases from V and 5 bases from J; bases unmatched to any gene: 8. The length of the CDR3 is 13 residues. CDR3: CSGNRGLETEAFF. The CDR3, as DNA: TGCAGCGGGAACAGGGGGCTCGAAACTGAAGCTTTCTTT.

The chain has TRBV7-2 and TRBJ2-1, with 8 bases aligning to TRBD2. The CDR3 extends over 14 amino acids. V trimming: 6 bases; J trimming: 7 bases; junction bases outside the gene matches: 8. Germline CDR1 reads SGHTA; CDR2 reads FQGNSA. The CDR3, as DNA: TGTGCCAGCAGGCCCGGGACTAGTGCGAATGAGCAGTTCTTC. This gives the protein CASRPGTSANEQFF.

The chain recombines TRBV19 with TRBJ1-5; D is possibly TRBD1 (5 bases). This CDR3 contains 14 residues. CDR1 is LNHDA, CDR2 SQIVND, per germline (reference sequence). V was shortened by 7 bases and J by 2 bases, with 12 bases between the two germline ends. The CDR3 coding sequence is TGTGCCAGTACCCAGACAGTGGGCAATCAGCCCCAGCATTTT. Its translation: CASTQTVGNQPQHF.